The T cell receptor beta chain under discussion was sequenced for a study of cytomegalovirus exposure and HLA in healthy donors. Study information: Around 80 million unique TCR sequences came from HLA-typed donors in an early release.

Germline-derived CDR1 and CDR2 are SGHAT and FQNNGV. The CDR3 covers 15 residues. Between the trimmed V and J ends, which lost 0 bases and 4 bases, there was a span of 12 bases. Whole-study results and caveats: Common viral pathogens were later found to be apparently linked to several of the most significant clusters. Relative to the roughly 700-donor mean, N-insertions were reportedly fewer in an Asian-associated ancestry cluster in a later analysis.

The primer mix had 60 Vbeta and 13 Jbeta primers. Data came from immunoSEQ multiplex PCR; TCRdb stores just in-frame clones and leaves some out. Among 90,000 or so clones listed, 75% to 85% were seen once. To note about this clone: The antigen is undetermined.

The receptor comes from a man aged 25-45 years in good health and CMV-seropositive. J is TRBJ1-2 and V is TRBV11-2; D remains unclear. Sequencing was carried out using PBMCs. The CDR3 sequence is CASSLDITARYGYTF. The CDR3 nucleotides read TGTGCCAGCAGCTTAGATATCACAGCCCGCTATGGCTACACCTTC.